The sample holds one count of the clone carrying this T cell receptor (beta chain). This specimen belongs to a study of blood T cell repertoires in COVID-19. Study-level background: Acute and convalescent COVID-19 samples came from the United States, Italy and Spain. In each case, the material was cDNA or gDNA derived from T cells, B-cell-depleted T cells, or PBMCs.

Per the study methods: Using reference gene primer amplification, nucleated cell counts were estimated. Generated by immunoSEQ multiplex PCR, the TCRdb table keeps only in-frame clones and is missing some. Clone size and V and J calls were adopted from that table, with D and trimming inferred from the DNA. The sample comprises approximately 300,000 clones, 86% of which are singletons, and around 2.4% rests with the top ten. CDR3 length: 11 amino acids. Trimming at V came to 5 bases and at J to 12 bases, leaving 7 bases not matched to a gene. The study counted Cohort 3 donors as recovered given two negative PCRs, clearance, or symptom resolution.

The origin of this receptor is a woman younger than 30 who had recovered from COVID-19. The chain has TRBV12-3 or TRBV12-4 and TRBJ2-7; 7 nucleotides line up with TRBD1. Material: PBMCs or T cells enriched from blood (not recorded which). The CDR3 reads CASSQDRFRYF. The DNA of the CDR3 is TGTGCCAGCAGTCAGGACAGGTTTCGGTACTTC.